This T cell receptor (beta chain) stems from a study of T cells in Graves' hyperthyroidism and ophthalmopathy. Germline CDR1 SEHNR, CDR2 FQNEAQ (reference sequence). This CDR3 contains 15 residues. V lost 9 bases, J lost 2 bases, and 20 bases lay in between. Study-wide results and limits: Blood held most thyroid clonotypes expanded above 0.001 frequency.

Using RNA transcripts as the source, TCR beta CDR3 regions were amplified. Primed by the HTBI set, a first-round RT-PCR was run on the TCR CDR3. TCRdb reprocessed the multiplex PCR reads with MiXCR, giving one entry per CDR3 protein. The table has about 400,000 distinct CDR3 sequences, around 15% seen once. This clonotype came up once. Its specificity is not known. One base away lies a much larger clone, so this may be a sequencing read error. Clinical symptoms, serum thyroxine and TRAb, thyroid ultrasound and orbital computed tomography were used for the diagnoses. The chain is built from TRBV7-9 and TRBJ2-7, with no clear D. Sequencing was performed on blood. The TCR comes from a young woman with Graves' hyperthyroidism. The DNA of the CDR3 is TGTGCCAGAAGCGCAGGCGTTTCCCAAACCTACGAGCAGTACTTC. Amino acid sequence: CARSAGVSQTYEQYF.